The 2 T cell receptor beta chains listed next were all sequenced from one sample in a study of control samples from healthy donors and cancer patients. Here immunoSEQ multiplex PCR was the method, and the copy in TCRdb shows in-frame clones only, minus some. Found here are roughly 32,000 clones, roughly 86% of them singletons; the top ten hold less than 2%. The sequencing sample was made of PBMCs. The receptors come from a woman in her thirties or forties with lung cancer.

The chain links TRBV9 to TRBJ1-6; D possibly corresponds to TRBD1 (5 bases). Germline CDR1 and CDR2: SGDLS and YYNGEE. The CDR3 is 15 residues long. V gave up 3 bases and J gave up 5 bases, with 12 bases separating them. The CDR3 sequence: CASSEGRSHNSPLHF. CDR3 in DNA: TGTGCCAGCAGCGAGGGACGGTCCCATAATTCACCCCTCCACTTT.

The chain has TRBV30 and TRBJ1-1; no clear D gene. The CDR3 extends over 13 amino acids. Germline CDR1 is GTSNPN and CDR2 is SVGIG (reference sequence). V dropped 4 bases and J dropped 1 base, with 10 bases sitting between them. The CDR3 region is CAWTPAGNTEAFF. CDR3 sequence (DNA): TGTGCCTGGACGCCAGCTGGGAACACTGAAGCTTTCTTT.